This TCR beta chain was sequenced in a study of PD-1 blockade in classical Hodgkin lymphoma. At the level of the study: Intravenous nivolumab at 3 mg/kg was given to patients every 2 weeks.

Sequencing used immunoSEQ multiplex PCR; TCRdb keeps in-frame clones, though not all of them. Here the sample spans about 60,000 clones, over 85% being singletons. On this clone: Its cognate antigen is unknown.

The germline CDR1 and CDR2 sequences are SEHNR and FQNEAQ (reference sequence). The CDR3 consists of 15 residues. The ends were cut back, 1 base at V and 4 bases at J, with 13 bases in the middle. The study's findings and limits: The baseline diversity of complete responders showed similarity to that of newly diagnosed patients. By cycle point C4D1, TCR diversity had risen significantly in CD4+ cells (but not CD8+ cells).

All patients experienced relapse after autologous stem cell transplantation, and brentuximab vedotin exposure was variable. The J gene is TRBJ2-5, the V gene TRBV7-9; no clear D gene. The TCR comes from a human donor with classical Hodgkin lymphoma. Sequencing was performed on peripheral blood mononuclear cells (PBMCs), taken at baseline. The CDR3 coding sequence is TGTGCCAGCAGCTTAGGATCCGTTGTGGGAGAGACCCAGTACTTC. Residues: CASSLGSVVGETQYF.